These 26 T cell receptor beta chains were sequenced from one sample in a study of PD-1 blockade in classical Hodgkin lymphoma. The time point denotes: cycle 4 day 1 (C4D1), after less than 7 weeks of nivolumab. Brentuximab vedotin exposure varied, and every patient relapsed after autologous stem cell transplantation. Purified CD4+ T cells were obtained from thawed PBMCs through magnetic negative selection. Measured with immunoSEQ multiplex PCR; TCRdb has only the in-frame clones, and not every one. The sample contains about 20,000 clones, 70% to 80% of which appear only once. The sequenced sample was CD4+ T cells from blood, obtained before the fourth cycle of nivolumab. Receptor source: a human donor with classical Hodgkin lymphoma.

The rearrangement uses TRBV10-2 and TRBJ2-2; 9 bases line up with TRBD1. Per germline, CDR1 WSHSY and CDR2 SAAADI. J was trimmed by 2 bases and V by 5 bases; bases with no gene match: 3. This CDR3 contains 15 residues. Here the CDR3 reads CASSTGQGNTGELFF. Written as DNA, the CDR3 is TGCGCCAGCAGTACGGGACAGGGCAACACCGGGGAGCTGTTTTTT.

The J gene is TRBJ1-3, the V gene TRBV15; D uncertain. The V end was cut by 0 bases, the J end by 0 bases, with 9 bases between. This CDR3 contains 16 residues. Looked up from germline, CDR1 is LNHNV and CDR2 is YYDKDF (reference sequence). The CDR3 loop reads CATSRDPVASGNTIYF. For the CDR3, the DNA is TGTGCCACCAGCAGAGATCCCGTGGCCTCTGGAAACACCATATATTTT.

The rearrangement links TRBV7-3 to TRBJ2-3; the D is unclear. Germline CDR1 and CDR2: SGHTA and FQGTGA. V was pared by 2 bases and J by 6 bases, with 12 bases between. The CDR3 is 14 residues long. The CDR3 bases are TGTGCCAGCAGCTTAGCGAACTCGGCGGATACGCAGTATTTT. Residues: CASSLANSADTQYF. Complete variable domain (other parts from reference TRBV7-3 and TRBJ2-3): GAGVSQTPSNKVTEKGKYVELRCDPISGHTALYWYRQSLGQGPEFLIYFQGTGAADDSGLPNDRFFAVRPEGSVSTLKIQRTERGDSAVYLCASSLANSADTQYFGPGTRLTVL.

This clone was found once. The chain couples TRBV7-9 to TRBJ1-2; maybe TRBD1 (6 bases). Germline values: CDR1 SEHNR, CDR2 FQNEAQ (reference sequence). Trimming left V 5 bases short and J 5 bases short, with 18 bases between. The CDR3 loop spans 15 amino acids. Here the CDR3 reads CASSLSTGGGYGYTF. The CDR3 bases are TGTGCCAGCAGCCTATCGACAGGCGGAGGGTATGGCTACACCTTC.

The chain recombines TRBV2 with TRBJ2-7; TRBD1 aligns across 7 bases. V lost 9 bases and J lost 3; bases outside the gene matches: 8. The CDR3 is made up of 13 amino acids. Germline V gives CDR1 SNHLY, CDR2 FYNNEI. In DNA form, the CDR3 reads TGTGCCAGGGGACAGACTATAGACTACGAGCAGTACTTC. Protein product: CARGQTIDYEQYF.

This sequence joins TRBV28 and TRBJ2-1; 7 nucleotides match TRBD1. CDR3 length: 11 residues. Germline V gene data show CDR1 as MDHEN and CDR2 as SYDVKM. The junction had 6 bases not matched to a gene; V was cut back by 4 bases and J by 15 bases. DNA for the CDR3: TGTGCCAGCAGTTCCCTCCGGGACAGGTTCTTC. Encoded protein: CASSSLRDRFF.

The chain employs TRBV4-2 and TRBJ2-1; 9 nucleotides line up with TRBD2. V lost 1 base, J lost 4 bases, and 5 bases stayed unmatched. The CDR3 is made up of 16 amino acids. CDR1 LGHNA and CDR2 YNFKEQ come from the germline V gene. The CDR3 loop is CASSQVGGGAYNEQFF. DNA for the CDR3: TGTGCCAGCAGCCAAGTGGGCGGGGGGGCTTACAATGAGCAGTTCTTC.

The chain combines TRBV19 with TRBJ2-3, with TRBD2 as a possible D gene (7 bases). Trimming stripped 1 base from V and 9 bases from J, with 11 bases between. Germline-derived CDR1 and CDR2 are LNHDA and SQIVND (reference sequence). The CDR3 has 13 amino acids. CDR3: CASSIARGQTQYF. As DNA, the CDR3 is TGTGCCAGTAGTATAGCGCGGGGGCAAACGCAGTATTTT.

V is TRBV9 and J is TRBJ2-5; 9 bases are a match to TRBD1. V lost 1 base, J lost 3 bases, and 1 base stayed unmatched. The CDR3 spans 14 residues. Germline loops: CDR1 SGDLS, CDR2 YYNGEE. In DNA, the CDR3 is TGTGCCAGCAGCGTACGGACAGGGGAAGAGACCCAGTACTTC. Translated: CASSVRTGEETQYF.

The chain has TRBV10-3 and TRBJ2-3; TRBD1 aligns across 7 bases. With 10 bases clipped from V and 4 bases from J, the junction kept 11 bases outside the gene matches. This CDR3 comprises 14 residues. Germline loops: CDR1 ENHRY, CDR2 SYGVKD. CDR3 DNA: TGTGCCACCGGACAGGCCCCGACTGCAGATACGCAGTATTTT. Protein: CATGQAPTADTQYF.

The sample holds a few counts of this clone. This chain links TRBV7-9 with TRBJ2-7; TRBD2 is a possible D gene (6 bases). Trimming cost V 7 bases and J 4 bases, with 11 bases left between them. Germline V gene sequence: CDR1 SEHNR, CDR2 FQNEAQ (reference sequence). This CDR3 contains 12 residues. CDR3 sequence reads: CASTAGGYEQYF. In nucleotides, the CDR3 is TGTGCCAGCACGGCCGGGGGATACGAGCAGTACTTC.

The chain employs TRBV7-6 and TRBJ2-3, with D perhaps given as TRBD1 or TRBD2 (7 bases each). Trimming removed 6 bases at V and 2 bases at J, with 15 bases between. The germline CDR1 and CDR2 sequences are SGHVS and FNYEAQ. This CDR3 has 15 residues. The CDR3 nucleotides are TGTGCCAGCAGTCGTTGGGAGGGGGCCACAGATACGCAGTATTTT. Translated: CASSRWEGATDTQYF. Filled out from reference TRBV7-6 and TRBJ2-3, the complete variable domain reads GAGVSQSPRYKVTKRGQDVALRCDPISGHVSLYWYRQALGQGPEFLTYFNYEAQQDKSGLPNDRFSAERPEGSISTLTIQRTEQRDSAMYRCASSRWEGATDTQYFGPGTRLTVL.

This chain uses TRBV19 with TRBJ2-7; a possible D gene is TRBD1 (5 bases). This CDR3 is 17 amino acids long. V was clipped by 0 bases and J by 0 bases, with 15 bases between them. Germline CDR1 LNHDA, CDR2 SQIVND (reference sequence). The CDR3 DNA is TGTGCCAGTAGTATAGATTTCCAGGGTTTAAGCTCCTACGAGCAGTACTTC. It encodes CASSIDFQGLSSYEQYF.

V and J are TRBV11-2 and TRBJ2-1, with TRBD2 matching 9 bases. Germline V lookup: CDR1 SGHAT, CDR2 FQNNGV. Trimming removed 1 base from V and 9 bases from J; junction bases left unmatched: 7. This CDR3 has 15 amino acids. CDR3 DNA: TGTGCCAGCAGCTTAGGCTTGCGGGGGGGGATTGAGCAGTTCTTC. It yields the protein CASSLGLRGGIEQFF.

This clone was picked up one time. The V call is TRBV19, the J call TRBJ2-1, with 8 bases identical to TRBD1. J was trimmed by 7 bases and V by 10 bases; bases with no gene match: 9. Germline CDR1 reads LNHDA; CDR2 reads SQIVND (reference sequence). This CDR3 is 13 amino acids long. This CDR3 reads CATQGAWVNEQFF. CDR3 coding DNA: TGTGCCACCCAGGGGGCGTGGGTTAATGAGCAGTTCTTC. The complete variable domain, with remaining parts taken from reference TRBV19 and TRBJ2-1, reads DGGITQSPKYLFRKEGQNVTLSCEQNLNHDAMYWYRQDPGQGLRLIYYSQIVNDFQKGDIAEGYSVSREKKESFPLTVTSAQKNPTAFYLCATQGAWVNEQFFGPGTRLTVL.

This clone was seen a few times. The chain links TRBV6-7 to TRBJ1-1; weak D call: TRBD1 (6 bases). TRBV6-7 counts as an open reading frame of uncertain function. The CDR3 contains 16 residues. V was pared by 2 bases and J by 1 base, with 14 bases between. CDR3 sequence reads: CASSYRYRTENTEAFF. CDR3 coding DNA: TGTGCCAGCAGTTACCGATACCGGACAGAGAACACTGAAGCTTTCTTT.

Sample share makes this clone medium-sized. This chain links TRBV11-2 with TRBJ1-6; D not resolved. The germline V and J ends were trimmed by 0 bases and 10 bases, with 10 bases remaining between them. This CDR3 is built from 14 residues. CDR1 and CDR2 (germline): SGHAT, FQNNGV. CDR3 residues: CASSLERDGSPLHF. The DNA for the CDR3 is TGTGCCAGCAGCTTAGAGAGGGATGGGTCACCCCTCCACTTT.

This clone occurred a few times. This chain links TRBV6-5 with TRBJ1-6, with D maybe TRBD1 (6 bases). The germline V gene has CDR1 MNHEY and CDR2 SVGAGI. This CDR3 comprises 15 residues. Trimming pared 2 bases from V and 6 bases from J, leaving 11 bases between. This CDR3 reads CASSYLAGANSPLHF. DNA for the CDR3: TGTGCCAGCAGTTACCTGGCAGGGGCTAATTCACCCCTCCACTTT.

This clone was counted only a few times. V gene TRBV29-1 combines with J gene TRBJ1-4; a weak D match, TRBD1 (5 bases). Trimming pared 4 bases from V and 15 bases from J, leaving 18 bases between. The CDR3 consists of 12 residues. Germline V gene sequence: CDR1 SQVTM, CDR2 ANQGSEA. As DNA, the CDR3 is TGCAGCGTTGGGATCTCTCAGGGCGCGGTGTTTTTT. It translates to CSVGISQGAVFF.

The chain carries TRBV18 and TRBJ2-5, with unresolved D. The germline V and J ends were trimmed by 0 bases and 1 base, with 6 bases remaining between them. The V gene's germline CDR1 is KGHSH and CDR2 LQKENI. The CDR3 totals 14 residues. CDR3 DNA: TGTGCCAGCTCACCACCGGTCAGCCAAGAGACCCAGTACTTC. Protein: CASSPPVSQETQYF.

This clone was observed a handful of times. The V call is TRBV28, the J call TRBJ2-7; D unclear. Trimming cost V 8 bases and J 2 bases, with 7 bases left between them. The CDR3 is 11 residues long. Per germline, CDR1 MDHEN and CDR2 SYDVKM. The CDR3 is CASGKPYEQYF. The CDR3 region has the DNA TGTGCCAGCGGGAAACCCTACGAGCAGTACTTC.

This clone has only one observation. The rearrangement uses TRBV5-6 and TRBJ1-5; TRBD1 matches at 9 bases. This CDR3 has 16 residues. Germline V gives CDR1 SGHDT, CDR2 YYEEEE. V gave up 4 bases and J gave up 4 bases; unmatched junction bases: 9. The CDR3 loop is CASSTTGQGRNQPQHF. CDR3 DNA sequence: TGTGCCAGCAGCACAACCGGACAGGGGCGGAATCAGCCCCAGCATTTT.

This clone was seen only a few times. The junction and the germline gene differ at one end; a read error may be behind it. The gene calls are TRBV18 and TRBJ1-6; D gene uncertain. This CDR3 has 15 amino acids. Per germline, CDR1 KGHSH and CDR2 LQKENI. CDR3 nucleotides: TGTGCCAGCTCACCGCCTCGGGTATATACTTCACCCCTCCACTTT. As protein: CASSPPRVYTSPLHF.

CDR3 in amino acids: CASSQDLSNWGGNQPQHF. In nucleotides, the CDR3 is TGTGCCAGCAGCCAAGATTTGTCGAACTGGGGGGGCAATCAGCCCCAGCATTTT. This chain joins TRBV4-2 and TRBJ1-5, with a possible D match to TRBD1 (5 bases). V lost 0 bases and J lost 2, with 17 bases in between. Germline CDR1 LGHNA, CDR2 YNFKEQ. This CDR3 is 18 amino acids long.

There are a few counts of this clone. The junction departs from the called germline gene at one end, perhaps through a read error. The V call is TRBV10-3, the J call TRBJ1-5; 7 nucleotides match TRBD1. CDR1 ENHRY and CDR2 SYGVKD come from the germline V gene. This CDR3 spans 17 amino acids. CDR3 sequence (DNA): TGTGCCATCAGTGCGACAGGGTGGGTGGGAAGCAATCGGCCCCAGCATTTT. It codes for CAISATGWVGSNRPQHF.

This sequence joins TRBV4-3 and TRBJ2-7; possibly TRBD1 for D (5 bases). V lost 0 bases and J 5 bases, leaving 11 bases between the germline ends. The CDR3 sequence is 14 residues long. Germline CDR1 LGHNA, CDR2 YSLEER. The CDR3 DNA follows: TGCGCCAGCAGCCAAGACTGGTCAGGGAACGAGCAGTACTTC. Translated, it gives CASSQDWSGNEQYF.